The TCR beta chain described here comes from a study of Ad26.COV2.S vaccination and SARS-CoV-2 variants. Study-wide findings and caveats: Following vaccination, spike-specific CD8+ and CD4+ T cell responses reportedly exhibited substantial breadth.

Treatment indicated: around 19 received Ad26.COV2.S at low or high dose, single or two shots; 5 received placebo; per-sample allocation not given. The samples were gathered on day 63 after the first injection of vaccine or placebo. Vaccination used an Ad26 vector expressing Wuhan-strain SARS-CoV-2 spike. This clone has a single count. Its target is unknown. Clones were read by immunoSEQ multiplex PCR, and TCRdb kept only the in-frame ones, dropping some. The sample has 250,000 or so clones, roughly 85% seen once; the top ten hold 2.9%. The clonotype was recovered from a person between 18 and 65 years old who received the Ad26.COV2.S COVID-19 vaccine or a placebo. Source: peripheral blood, taken in a trial of Ad26.COV2.S vaccine versus placebo.

The DNA of the CDR3 is TGCGCCAGCAGCCATATAGCGGGGGGGCCCCACTACGAGCAGTACTTC. It codes for CASSHIAGGPHYEQYF. The J gene is TRBJ2-7, the V gene TRBV4-3; 11 bases fit TRBD2. After removal of 3 bases from V and 3 bases from J, the junction contained 7 bases not matched to a gene. Germline V lookup: CDR1 LGHNA, CDR2 YSLEER. The CDR3 loop spans 16 amino acids.